This T cell receptor beta chain was obtained from a study of PD-1 blockade in classical Hodgkin lymphoma. Background on the study: Patients were administered nivolumab (3 mg/kg intravenously) every 2 weeks. Broader study findings: Complete responders' baseline diversity resembled that of newly diagnosed patients. Sources of repertoire differences remain undefined, possibly disease activity or prior therapy.

Germline V gene data show CDR1 as MDHEN and CDR2 as SYDVKM. The CDR3 extends over 16 amino acids. Trimming pared 3 bases from V and 0 bases from J, leaving 13 bases between. Repertoires were generated with immunoSEQ multiplex PCR, while TCRdb's copy carries only in-frame clones and drops some. Of 9,000 to 13,000 clones in the sample, around 80% were seen once. Brentuximab vedotin exposure varied, and every patient relapsed after autologous stem cell transplantation. With respect to this clone: Its specificity is unknown.

This chain links TRBV28 with TRBJ2-3; D uncertain. The source of this sequence is a human donor with classical Hodgkin lymphoma. The starting material was peripheral blood mononuclear cells (PBMCs), obtained before the second cycle of nivolumab. In DNA, the CDR3 is TGTGCCAGCAGTTTTAGCCCCCTTTCTAGCACAGATACGCAGTATTTT. Its translation: CASSFSPLSSTDTQYF.